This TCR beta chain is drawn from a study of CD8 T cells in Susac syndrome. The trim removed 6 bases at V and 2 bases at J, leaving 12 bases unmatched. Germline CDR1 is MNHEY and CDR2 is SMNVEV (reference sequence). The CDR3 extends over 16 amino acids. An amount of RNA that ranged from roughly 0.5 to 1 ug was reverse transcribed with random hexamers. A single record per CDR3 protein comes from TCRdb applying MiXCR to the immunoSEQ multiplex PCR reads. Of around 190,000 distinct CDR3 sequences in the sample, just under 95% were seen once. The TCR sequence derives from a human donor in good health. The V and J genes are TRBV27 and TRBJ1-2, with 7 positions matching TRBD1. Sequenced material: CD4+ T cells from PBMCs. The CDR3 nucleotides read TGTGCCAGCAGAAAAGGGGGCAGGGCGGACAACTATGGCTACACCTTC. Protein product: CASRKGGRADNYGYTF.